This T cell receptor (beta chain) was sequenced during a study of blood T cell repertoires in COVID-19 (dated by TCRdb to the early 2020s). In terms of the full investigation: Samples from collaborators originated in the United States, Italy and Spain and spanned both the acute and convalescent phases of COVID-19. Samples were obtained from the ongoing ImmuneRACE study (first 160 participants) and from 1,000 to 1,500 subjects provided by 6 global collaborators. The prospective study material was composed of cDNA or gDNA derived from T cells, B-cell-depleted T cells, or PBMCs. Nearly every sample came with metadata listing a de-identified subject ID, COVID-19 status, age in years and sex. The repertoires were released in a freely available public database intended as a resource for research on the immune response to SARS-CoV-2. Where available, HLA class I and class II types were obtained from metadata supplied by the sample provider rather than from assay-based typing. Deeply sampled blood TCRbeta repertoires from subjects exposed to, actively infected with, or recovered from COVID-19 were included in the dataset. General study outcomes and caveats: The quantity of clinical and demographic metadata differed by source and by participant and was supplied without curation.

This clone has more than one count but fewer than ten. Its antigen remains undetermined. No quality values exist for individual bases; no much larger clone is one base distant. CDR1 MNHNS and CDR2 SASEGT are derived from the germline V gene. From the cysteine through the phenylalanine, the CDR3 covers 20 amino acids. The only DNA kept is the CDR3, 60 bases in frame from the first base. Here V drops 2 bases and J drops 1 base, and the junction holds 14 bases not matched to any gene. Collaborating institutions collected whole blood in K2EDTA tubes following their own protocols. For TCRbeta analysis, collaborator samples were shipped as frozen whole blood, as isolated PBMCs, or as DNA extracted from either sample type. TCRbeta CDR3 regions were amplified from genomic DNA by means of the immunoSEQ Assay, a bias-controlled multiplex PCR. In the authors' own workflow: The number of nucleated cells in each sample was estimated by amplification of reference gene primers within the assay. To quantify the absolute abundance of each unique TCRbeta CDR3 rearrangement, sequence reads were collapsed and filtered. For each sample, productive Simpson clonality was calculated by taking the square root of Simpson's diversity index across productive rearrangements. The table was pulled from immuneACCESS by TCRdb, which kept in-frame rearrangements only. Such tables lose some clones; where checked, under half of the loss comes from unresolved V genes, and the rest has no known cause. Clonal size and the V and J genes are those of that table, whereas D and trimming came from the DNA. A total of tens of thousands of clones appear in this sample, 84% of them only once. The biggest ten clones account for 20% to 25% of the sample.

The sample comprised peripheral blood. The sequence came from a man aged 55 to 70 with acute or convalescent COVID-19. The V and J segments used are TRBV6-1 and TRBJ1-5; 10 nucleotides in the junction match TRBD1. The DNA sequence reads TGTGCCAGCAGTGAAAAGGGGTTATTGACAGGGGGCAGGAGCAATCAGCCCCAGCATTTT. This gives the protein CASSEKGLLTGGRSNQPQHF.